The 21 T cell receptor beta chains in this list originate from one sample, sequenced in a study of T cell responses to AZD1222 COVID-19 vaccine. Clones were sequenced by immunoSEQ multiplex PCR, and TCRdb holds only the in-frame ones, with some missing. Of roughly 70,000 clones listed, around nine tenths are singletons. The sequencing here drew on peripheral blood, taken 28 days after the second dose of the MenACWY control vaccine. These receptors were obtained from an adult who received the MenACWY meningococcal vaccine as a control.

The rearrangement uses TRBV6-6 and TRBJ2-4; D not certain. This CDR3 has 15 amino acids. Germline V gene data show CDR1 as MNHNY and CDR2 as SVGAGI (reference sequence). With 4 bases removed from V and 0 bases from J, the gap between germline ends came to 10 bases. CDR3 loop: CASSSPDLAKNIQYF. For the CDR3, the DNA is TGTGCCAGCAGTTCCCCGGATCTAGCCAAAAACATTCAGTACTTC.

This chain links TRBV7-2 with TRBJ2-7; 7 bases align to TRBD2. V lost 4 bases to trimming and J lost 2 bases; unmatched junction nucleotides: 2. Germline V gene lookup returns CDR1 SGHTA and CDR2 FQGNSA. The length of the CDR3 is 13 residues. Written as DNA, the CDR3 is TGTGCCAGCAGCTCAGGACTAGCCTACGAGCAGTACTTC. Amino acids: CASSSGLAYEQYF.

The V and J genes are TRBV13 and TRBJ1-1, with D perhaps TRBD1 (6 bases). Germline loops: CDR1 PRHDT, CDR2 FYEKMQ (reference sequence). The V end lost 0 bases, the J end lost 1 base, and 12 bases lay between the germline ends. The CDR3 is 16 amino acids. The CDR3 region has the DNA TGTGCCAGCAGCTTAGGCCCGGGCAGGGGGAACACTGAAGCTTTCTTT. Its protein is CASSLGPGRGNTEAFF.

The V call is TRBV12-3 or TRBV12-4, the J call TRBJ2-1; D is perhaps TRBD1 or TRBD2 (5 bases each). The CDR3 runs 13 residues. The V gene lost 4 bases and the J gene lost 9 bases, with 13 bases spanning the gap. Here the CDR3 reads CASSSVERGEQFF. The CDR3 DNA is TGTGCCAGCAGTTCAGTGGAGAGGGGTGAGCAGTTCTTC.

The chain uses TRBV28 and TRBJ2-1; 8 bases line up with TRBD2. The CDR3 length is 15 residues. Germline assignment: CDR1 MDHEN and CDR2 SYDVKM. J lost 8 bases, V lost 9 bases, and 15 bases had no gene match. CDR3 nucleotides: TGTGCCAGTTGGCGGGCAGCGGGAGAACTCGATGAGCAGTTCTTC. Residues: CASWRAAGELDEQFF.

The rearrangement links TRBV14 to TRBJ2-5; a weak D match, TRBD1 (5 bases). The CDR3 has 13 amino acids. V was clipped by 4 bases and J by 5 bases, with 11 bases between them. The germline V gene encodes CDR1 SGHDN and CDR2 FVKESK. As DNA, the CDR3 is TGTGCCAGCAGCCCCCAGGGCTGGGAGACCCAGTACTTC. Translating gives CASSPQGWETQYF.

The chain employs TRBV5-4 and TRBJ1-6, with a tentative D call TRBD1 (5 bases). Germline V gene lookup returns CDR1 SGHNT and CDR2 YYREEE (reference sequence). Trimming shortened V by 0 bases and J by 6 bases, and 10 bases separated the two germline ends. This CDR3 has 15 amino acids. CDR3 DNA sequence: TGTGCCAGCAGCTTGGCCCCCCAGGGTAATTCACCCCTCCACTTT. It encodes CASSLAPQGNSPLHF.

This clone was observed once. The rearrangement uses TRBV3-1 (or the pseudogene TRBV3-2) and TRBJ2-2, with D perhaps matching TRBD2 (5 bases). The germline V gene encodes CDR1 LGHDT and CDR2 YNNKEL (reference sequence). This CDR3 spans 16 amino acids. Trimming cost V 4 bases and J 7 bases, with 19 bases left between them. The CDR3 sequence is CASSLWAAVRGGELFF. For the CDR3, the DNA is TGTGCCAGCAGCCTTTGGGCGGCGGTTCGGGGCGGGGAGCTGTTTTTT.

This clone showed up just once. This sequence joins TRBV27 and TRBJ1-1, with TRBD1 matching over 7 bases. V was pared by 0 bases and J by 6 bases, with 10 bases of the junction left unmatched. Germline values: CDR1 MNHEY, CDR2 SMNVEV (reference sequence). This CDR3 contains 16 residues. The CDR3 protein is CASSLSISLRGAEAFF. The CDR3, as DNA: TGTGCCAGCAGTTTATCGATTTCCCTCAGGGGGGCTGAAGCTTTCTTT.

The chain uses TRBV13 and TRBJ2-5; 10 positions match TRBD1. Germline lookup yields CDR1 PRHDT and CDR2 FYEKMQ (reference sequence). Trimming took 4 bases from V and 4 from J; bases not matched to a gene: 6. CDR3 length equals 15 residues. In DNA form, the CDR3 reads TGTGCCAGCAGCTCCTCCGGACAGGGGGGAGAGACCCAGTACTTC. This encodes CASSSSGQGGETQYF. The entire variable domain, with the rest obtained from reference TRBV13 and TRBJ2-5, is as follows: AAGVIQSPRHLIKEKRETATLKCYPIPRHDTVYWYQQGPGQDPQFLISFYEKMQSDKGSIPDRFSAQQFSDYHSELNMSSLELGDSALYFCASSSSGQGGETQYFGPGTRLLVL.

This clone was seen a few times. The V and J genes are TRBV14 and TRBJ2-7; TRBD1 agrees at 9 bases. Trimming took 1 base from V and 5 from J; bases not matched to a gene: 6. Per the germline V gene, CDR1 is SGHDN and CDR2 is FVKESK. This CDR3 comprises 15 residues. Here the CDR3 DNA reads TGTGCCAGCAGCCAAGTAACAGGGGGCGGCCACGAGCAGTACTTC. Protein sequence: CASSQVTGGGHEQYF.

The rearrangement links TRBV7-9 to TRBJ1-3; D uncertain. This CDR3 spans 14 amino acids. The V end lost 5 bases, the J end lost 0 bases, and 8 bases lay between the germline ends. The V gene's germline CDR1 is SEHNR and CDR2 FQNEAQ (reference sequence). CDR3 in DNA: TGTGCCAGCAGCCGAACAGACTCTGGAAACACCATATATTTT. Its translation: CASSRTDSGNTIYF.

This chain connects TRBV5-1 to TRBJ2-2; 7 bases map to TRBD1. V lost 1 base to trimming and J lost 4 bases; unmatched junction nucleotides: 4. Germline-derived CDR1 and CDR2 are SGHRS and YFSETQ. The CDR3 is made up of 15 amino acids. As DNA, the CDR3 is TGCGCCAGCAGCTTGACAGGGGAATCCACCGGGGAGCTGTTTTTT. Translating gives CASSLTGESTGELFF. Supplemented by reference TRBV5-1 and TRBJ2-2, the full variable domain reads KAGVTQTPRYLIKTRGQQVTLSCSPISGHRSVSWYQQTPGQGLQFLFEYFSETQRNKGNFPGRFSGRQFSNSRSEMNVSTLELGDSALYLCASSLTGESTGELFFGEGSRLTVL.

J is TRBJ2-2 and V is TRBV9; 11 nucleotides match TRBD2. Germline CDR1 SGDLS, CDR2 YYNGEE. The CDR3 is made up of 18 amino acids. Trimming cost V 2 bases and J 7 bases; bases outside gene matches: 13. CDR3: CASSVTLSGRATSGELFF. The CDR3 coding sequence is TGTGCCAGCAGCGTCACCCTTAGCGGGAGGGCCACTAGCGGGGAGCTGTTTTTT.

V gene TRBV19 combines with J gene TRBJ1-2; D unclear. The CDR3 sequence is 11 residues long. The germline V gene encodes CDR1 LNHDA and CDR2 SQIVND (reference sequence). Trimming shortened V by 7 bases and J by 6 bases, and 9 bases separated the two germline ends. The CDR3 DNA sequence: TGTGCCAGTATGGGTCCTCATGGCTACACCTTC. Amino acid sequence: CASMGPHGYTF. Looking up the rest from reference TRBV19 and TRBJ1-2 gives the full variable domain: DGGITQSPKYLFRKEGQNVTLSCEQNLNHDAMYWYRQDPGQGLRLIYYSQIVNDFQKGDIAEGYSVSREKKESFPLTVTSAQKNPTAFYLCASMGPHGYTFGSGTRLTVV.

This chain's CDR3 is CSASSGAVLPWEQYF. The CDR3 DNA sequence: TGCAGTGCTAGTTCAGGGGCGGTCCTCCCCTGGGAGCAGTACTTC. The V and J genes are TRBV20-1 and TRBJ2-7, with TRBD1 as a possible D gene (6 bases). The V end lost 3 bases, the J end lost 7 bases, and 22 bases lay between the germline ends. Germline V gene data show CDR1 as DFQATT and CDR2 as SNEGSKA (reference sequence). This CDR3 spans 15 amino acids.

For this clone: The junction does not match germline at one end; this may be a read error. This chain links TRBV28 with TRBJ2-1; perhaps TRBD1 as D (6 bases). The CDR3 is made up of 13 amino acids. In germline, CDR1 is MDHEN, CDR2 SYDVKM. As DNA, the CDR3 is TGTGCCAGCAGTTTTCTAGCAGGGGTCCCAGGGGTCTTC. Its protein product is CASSFLAGVPGVF.

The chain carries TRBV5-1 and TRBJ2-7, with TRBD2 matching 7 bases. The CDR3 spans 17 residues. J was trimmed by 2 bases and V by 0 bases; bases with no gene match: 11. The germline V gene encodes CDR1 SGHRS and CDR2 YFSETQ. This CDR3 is CASSLEAGLAATYEQYF. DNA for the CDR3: TGCGCCAGCAGCTTGGAGGCGGGGCTAGCGGCCACCTACGAGCAGTACTTC.

The CDR3 region is CASSQRPGISGGYTF. CDR3 nucleotides: TGTGCCAGCAGCCAACGCCCAGGGATATCAGGTGGCTACACCTTC. The chain combines TRBV3-1 (or the pseudogene TRBV3-2) with TRBJ1-2; a weak D match, TRBD1 (5 bases). The V end lost 2 bases, the J end lost 7 bases, and 17 bases lay between the germline ends. Germline loops: CDR1 LGHDT, CDR2 YNNKEL (reference sequence). The CDR3 is 15 residues long.

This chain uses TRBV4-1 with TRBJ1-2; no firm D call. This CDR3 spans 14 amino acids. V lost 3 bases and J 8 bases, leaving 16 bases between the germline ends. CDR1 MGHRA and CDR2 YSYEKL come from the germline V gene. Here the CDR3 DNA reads TGCGCCAGCAGCCAGCAGGCTCTACTACGGGGCTACACCTTC. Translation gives CASSQQALLRGYTF.

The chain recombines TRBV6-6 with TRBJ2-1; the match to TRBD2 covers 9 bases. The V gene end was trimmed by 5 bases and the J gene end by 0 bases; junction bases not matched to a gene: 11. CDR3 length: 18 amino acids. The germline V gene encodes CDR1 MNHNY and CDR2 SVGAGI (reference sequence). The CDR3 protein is CASSRTDQGLASYNEQFF. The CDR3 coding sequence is TGTGCCAGCAGTCGGACGGACCAGGGACTAGCCTCCTACAATGAGCAGTTCTTC.